This T cell receptor beta chain is drawn from a study of human T cells and chemical hapten exposure. Turning to the study itself: Small discrepancies in pooled library volume mainly accounted for the varying TCR yields per sample. Study-wide results and caveats: Once DPC sensitization occurred, TCRs above 1 in 1000 frequency showed no change.

Germline V gene data show CDR1 as MNHEY and CDR2 as SVGAGI. Trimming stripped 2 bases from V and 4 bases from J, with 17 bases between. The CDR3 contains 16 residues. During construction of the library, unique molecular identifiers were attached to individual cDNA molecules for quantitative, reproducible TCR counting. Authors' processing steps: Per sample, the median was about 88,000 TCRs, with values from about 24,000 to 680,000. Using its own MiXCR run on the 5' RACE reads, TCRdb lists one record per CDR3 protein. TCRdb, not the authors, supplied the V and J calls. Seen here are tens of thousands of distinct CDR3 sequences, roughly 15% observed once, and the top ten hold almost 7%. This clonotype was recorded many times. Its cognate antigen is unknown. Total RNA was isolated from whole blood that had not been fractionated.

The source of this sequence is a female donor in good health. The chain recombines TRBV6-5 with TRBJ1-1; D possibly corresponds to TRBD1 (5 bases). The CDR3 protein is CASSYTLTRVSTEAFF. The CDR3 DNA is TGTGCCAGCAGTTACACGCTGACCAGGGTCTCCACTGAAGCTTTCTTT.